This TCR beta chain was documented in a study of long-term antiretroviral therapy in people with HIV. Concerning this clone: Its antigen is undetermined.

Ahead of DNA extraction, samples held about 1-10 million cryopreserved PBMC each. Germline trimming cut 6 bases from V and 6 bases from J; bases unmatched to any gene: 7. Germline V gene data show CDR1 as SGHVS and CDR2 as FNYEAQ. The CDR3 runs 15 residues. The run of the v3.0 immunoSEQ assay was at survey level. Only in-frame clones appear in the TCRdb table, and some are missing; sequencing was by immunoSEQ multiplex PCR. The sample carries 24,000 or so clones, 85% to 95% recorded once. The study's findings and limits: Relative to control repertoires, HIV repertoires exhibited narrower CDR3 length ranges. Samples were collected from the mid-2000s to the late 2010s under possibly less effective ART regimens.

The chain uses TRBV7-6 and TRBJ2-7; 14 bases are shared with TRBD2. The sample in question was unsorted PBMCs, obtained about 4.7 years after starting antiretroviral therapy. This TCR came from a woman aged 45-60 years with HIV. The CDR3 here is CASRPGTSGRGEQYF. DNA for the CDR3: TGTGCCAGCAGGCCCGGGACTAGCGGGAGAGGCGAGCAGTACTTC.